This is a list of T cell receptor beta chains from one sample in a study of OX40 agonist ivuxolimab in advanced cancers. Repertoires were generated with immunoSEQ multiplex PCR, while TCRdb's copy carries only in-frame clones and drops some. The data show tens of thousands of clones, less than 90% seen once. This specimen was CD4+ or CD8+ T cells sorted from blood, taken in a trial of the OX40 agonist ivuxolimab. Receptor source: an adult with an advanced solid tumor such as melanoma, head and neck, liver or kidney cancer. Each CDR3 is given with its conserved first and last residue. A D gene is named only where the DNA matches it firmly. Clone size is given for some rows only: seen once, a few or many times, or a class if the clone is expanded.

abundance | j_gene | d_gene | v_gene | CDR3nt | CDR3aa
- | TRBJ2-7 | TRBD2 | TRBV27 | TGTGCCAGCAGTTTATCCAGTCCGGGACTAGCGGGAATTTTCTCCTACGAGCAGTACTTC | CASSLSSPGLAGIFSYEQYF
few | TRBJ2-3 | TRBD2 | TRBV6-6 | TGTGCCAGCAGTTCTCAAGCGGGGGGAGATACGCAGTATTTT | CASSSQAGGDTQYF
- | TRBJ1-5 | TRBD1 | TRBV30 | TGTGCCTGGAGTGTCTCAACAGGGGGCAATCAGCCCCAGCATTTT | CAWSVSTGGNQPQHF
- | TRBJ2-7 | - | TRBV30 | TGTGCCTGGAGGGTAGGGACGGGACCCTACGAGCAGTACTTC | CAWRVGTGPYEQYF
- | TRBJ2-7 | TRBD1 | TRBV7-8 | TGTGCCAGCAGCTCCCATCCGGGACAGGGCTACGAGCAGTACTTC | CASSSHPGQGYEQYF
- | TRBJ2-5 | - | TRBV7-7 | TGTGCCAGCAGCTTAGCGACAGGTCAAGAGACCCAGTACTTC | CASSLATGQETQYF
few | TRBJ2-7 | - | TRBV29-1 | TGCAGCGCCGCCGGGGGAGACTCCTACGAGCAGTACTTC | CSAAGGDSYEQYF
- | TRBJ1-2 | - | TRBV28 | TGTGCCTTAAACGGAGGAGCGGGTTACACCTTC | CALNGGAGYTF
- | TRBJ2-7 | - | TRBV28 | TGTGCCAGCAGTCCCTACAGAGAGCAGTACTTC | CASSPYREQYF
- | TRBJ2-3 | TRBD1 | TRBV27 | TGTGCCAGCAGTTTCCCCGGGACAGGCACAGATACGCAGTATTTT | CASSFPGTGTDTQYF
many | TRBJ2-1 | - | TRBV10-3 | TGTGCCATCAGTGCTCAGGGGACAAACAATGAGCAGTTCTTC | CAISAQGTNNEQFF
- | TRBJ2-1 | TRBD2 | TRBV7-7 | TGTGCCAGCAGCTTAGTTGCGGGGGTCTCCTACAATGAGCAGTTCTTC | CASSLVAGVSYNEQFF
once | TRBJ1-2 | - | TRBV5-1 | TGCGCCACCAAGGCACCCAGTTCGAGCTATGGCTACACCTTC | CATKAPSSSYGYTF
- | TRBJ1-2 | - | TRBV5-8 | TGTGCCAGCAGCGGCTGGGGCTATGGCTACACCTTC | CASSGWGYGYTF
- | TRBJ1-2 | TRBD1 | TRBV29-1 | TGCAGCGTTGAAACAAAAGGACAGGGGTATGGCTACACCTTC | CSVETKGQGYGYTF
- | TRBJ1-1 | - | TRBV6-1 | TGTGCCAGCAGTGAATTAGGAGTTAACACTGAAGCTTTCTTT | CASSELGVNTEAFF